The clone carrying this T cell receptor (beta chain) was recorded a few times. The antigen is not known. PCR was performed a second time for roughly 6 to 12 cycles using a sample-barcoded 5' primer and a J-beta primer mix. One entry per CDR3 protein, called by TCRdb with MiXCR from the 5' RACE reads. The sample contains roughly 1.9 million distinct CDR3 sequences, 30% to 40% of which appear only once. The data derive from a study of blood T cells in healthy people across ages. The study's findings and limits: Greater diversity and more naive CD4+ cells were seen in long-lived donors than in aged donors.

The clonotype was recovered from a human donor in good health. Sequencing was performed on blood.

CDR3 nucleotide sequence: TGCGCCAGCAGCTTCCGGGACACGGGGAAGCAGTACTTC. Protein sequence: CASSFRDTGKQYF. V usage is TRBV4-3 and J usage is TRBJ2-7, with TRBD1 as a possible D gene (6 bases). Germline V gives CDR1 LGHNA, CDR2 YSLEER. Trimming shortened V by 5 bases and J by 8 bases, and 16 bases separated the two germline ends. The CDR3 is made up of 13 amino acids.